One and the same sample provided the 5 T cell receptor beta chains below, sequenced in a study of blood T cell repertoires in COVID-19. Clones were read by immunoSEQ multiplex PCR, and TCRdb kept only the in-frame ones, dropping some. This sample has 78,000 or so clones, with around nine tenths found just once. The sequencing sample was made of peripheral blood. The receptor source for this set is a man between 50 and 59 years old with active or convalescent COVID-19.

The rearrangement joins TRBV2 to TRBJ2-2; D is perhaps TRBD2 (6 bases). The CDR3 length is 15 residues. V gave up 6 bases and J gave up 4 bases, with 15 bases separating them. In germline, CDR1 is SNHLY, CDR2 FYNNEI. This chain's CDR3 is CASRIGTPGTGELFF. The CDR3 DNA sequence: TGTGCCAGCAGAATCGGGACTCCCGGCACCGGGGAGCTGTTTTTT.

This chain joins TRBV10-2 and TRBJ2-7; weak D call: TRBD2 (5 bases). The V gene lost 7 bases and the J gene lost 5 bases, with 15 bases spanning the gap. This CDR3 is built from 13 residues. Germline CDR1 WSHSY, CDR2 SAAADI. DNA for the CDR3: TGCGCCAGCACTCAGACGGGGTTCGACGAGCAGTACGTC. Its protein is CASTQTGFDEQYV.

This sequence joins TRBV5-1 and TRBJ1-1; D ambiguous. From germline, CDR1 is SGHRS and CDR2 YFSETQ. CDR3 length: 13 amino acids. Trimming removed 3 bases at V and 11 bases at J, with 17 bases between. CDR3 sequence: CASSSENMSPAFF. As DNA, the CDR3 is TGCGCCAGCAGCTCAGAAAACATGTCACCGGCTTTCTTT.

The chain employs TRBV5-4 and TRBJ2-2, with 11 bases matching TRBD2. Losses at the gene ends were 4 bases for V and 0 bases for J; bases not matched to a gene: 5. CDR1 is SGHNT and CDR2 is YYREEE in the germline V gene (reference sequence). There are 17 residues in the CDR3. CDR3 DNA sequence: TGTGCCAGCAGCCCACTAGCGGGGGCTACGAACACCGGGGAGCTGTTTTTT. This sequence encodes CASSPLAGATNTGELFF.

This clone was counted a single time. The chain couples TRBV28 to TRBJ2-5; maybe TRBD2 (6 bases). CDR1 and CDR2 (germline): MDHEN, SYDVKM. There are 14 residues in the CDR3. The V gene lost 3 bases and the J gene lost 5 bases, with 13 bases spanning the gap. CDR3 sequence: CASSLVGTLETQYF. The CDR3 DNA reads as TGTGCCAGCAGTTTGGTCGGGACTCTGGAGACCCAGTACTTC.